These 26 T cell receptor beta chains were sequenced from one sample in a study of blood T cell repertoires in COVID-19. Repertoires were generated with immunoSEQ multiplex PCR, while TCRdb's copy carries only in-frame clones and drops some. Of roughly 180,000 clones detected, more than 70% appear once; the ten largest clones hold around 3.6%. Material for sequencing was PBMCs or T cells enriched from blood (not recorded which). These receptors were collected from a woman between 45 and 65 years old in a cohort exposed to, infected with or recovered from COVID-19 (not recorded which).

The rearrangement links TRBV28 to TRBJ1-5, with D perhaps TRBD1 (5 bases). Trimming pared 3 bases from V and 3 bases from J, leaving 24 bases between. CDR3 length: 19 residues. Per germline, CDR1 MDHEN and CDR2 SYDVKM. The CDR3 DNA sequence: TGTGCCAGCAGTTTCTTCAACCCCCGGGTGGCAGGGCACAATCAGCCCCAGCATTTT. Protein product: CASSFFNPRVAGHNQPQHF.

V gene TRBV2 combines with J gene TRBJ1-5; 7 positions agree with TRBD1. Germline assignment: CDR1 SNHLY and CDR2 FYNNEI. V gave up 6 bases and J gave up 0 bases; unmatched junction bases: 2. The CDR3 extends over 14 amino acids. Here the CDR3 reads CASRQGNSNQPQHF. The CDR3 bases are TGTGCCAGCAGACAGGGGAATAGCAATCAGCCCCAGCATTTT. The variable domain in full, with the rest retrieved from reference TRBV2 and TRBJ1-5, is EPEVTQTPSHQVTQMGQEVILRCVPISNHLYFYWYRQILGQKVEFLVSFYNNEISEKSEIFDDQFSVERPDGSNFTLKIRSTKLEDSAMYFCASRQGNSNQPQHFGDGTRLSIL.

The chain joins TRBV14 to TRBJ1-2, with 9 bases that match TRBD1. With 4 bases clipped from V and 0 bases from J, the junction kept 15 bases outside the gene matches. This CDR3 is built from 19 residues. From germline, CDR1 is SGHDN and CDR2 FVKESK. DNA of the CDR3: TGTGCCAGCAGCCCCGCACGCCGGGACAGGGAGTCCTCTAACTATGGCTACACCTTC. Translating gives CASSPARRDRESSNYGYTF.

The genes are TRBV6-5 and TRBJ2-6; D perhaps matches TRBD1 (6 bases). CDR1 MNHEY and CDR2 SVGAGI come from the germline V gene. This CDR3 spans 15 amino acids. The V end lost 6 bases, the J end lost 2 bases, and 11 bases lay between the germline ends. The chain's CDR3 is CASRREGAGANVLTF. DNA of the CDR3: TGTGCCAGCAGACGCGAGGGGGCTGGGGCCAACGTCCTGACTTTC.

This clone was counted a single time. The V call is TRBV19, the J call TRBJ1-1, with 7 bases matching TRBD1. With V trimmed by 7 bases and J by 6 bases, 11 bases remained unmatched. The CDR3 consists of 14 residues. Germline CDR1 LNHDA, CDR2 SQIVND (reference sequence). The CDR3 here is CASINSDRQSEAFF. The CDR3 region has the DNA TGTGCCAGTATTAATTCGGACAGGCAATCTGAAGCTTTCTTT.

The chain carries TRBV4-3 and TRBJ1-5; D is undetermined. This CDR3 contains 15 residues. V gave up 1 base and J gave up 0 bases, with 7 bases separating them. Germline lookup yields CDR1 LGHNA and CDR2 YSLEER. In DNA form, the CDR3 reads TGCGCCAGCAGCCAAGGACTTGATAGCAATCAGCCCCAGCATTTT. Its translation is CASSQGLDSNQPQHF.

This clone was observed a few times. This CDR3 reads CASSQGQGSYEQYF. The CDR3 region has the DNA TGTGCCAGCAGCCAAGGACAGGGTTCCTACGAGCAGTACTTC. The V gene is TRBV4-2, the J gene TRBJ2-7, with TRBD1 matching over 7 bases. The CDR3 has 14 amino acids. Trimming took 1 base from V and 1 from J; bases not matched to a gene: 1. Germline lookup yields CDR1 LGHNA and CDR2 YNFKEQ.

This clone was counted once. This chain joins TRBV30 and TRBJ2-7; 7 bases are shared with TRBD2. Trimming at V came to 3 bases and at J to 3 bases, leaving 5 bases not matched to a gene. Germline-derived CDR1 and CDR2 are GTSNPN and SVGIG (reference sequence). This CDR3 spans 13 amino acids. In nucleotides, the CDR3 is TGTGCCTGGAGAAAAGCGGGGATCTACGAGCAGTACTTC. It yields the protein CAWRKAGIYEQYF.

The sample holds a few counts of this clone. This specimen includes other DNA sequences encoding the same CDR3. This rearrangement joins TRBV10-3 to TRBJ1-2; 8 nucleotides agree with TRBD1. The CDR3 totals 13 residues. V shed 6 bases, J shed 8 bases, and the junction held 8 bases outside the gene matches. Germline CDR1 and CDR2: ENHRY and SYGVKD. The CDR3 nucleotides read TGTGCCATCAGCGAGACAGGGGAATACGGCTACACCTTC. Amino acid sequence: CAISETGEYGYTF.

The chain couples TRBV9 to TRBJ1-1; 9 positions agree with TRBD1. The CDR3 covers 17 residues. CDR1 is SGDLS and CDR2 is YYNGEE in the germline V gene. Trimming at V came to 3 bases and at J to 4 bases, leaving 13 bases not matched to a gene. Here the CDR3 reads CASSAGGQGRLSTEAFF. The CDR3 bases are TGTGCCAGCAGCGCGGGGGGACAGGGTAGGCTCAGCACTGAAGCTTTCTTT.

The rearrangement links TRBV4-3 to TRBJ2-7, with 8 bases aligning to TRBD1. The CDR3 sequence is 18 residues long. V lost 0 bases and J lost 0; bases outside the gene matches: 10. Germline CDR1 and CDR2: LGHNA and YSLEER. The CDR3 DNA sequence: TGCGCCAGCAGCCAAGAGACGGCTACAGGGGGTAGCTCCTACGAGCAGTACTTC. Protein sequence: CASSQETATGGSSYEQYF.

The chain combines TRBV9 with TRBJ2-3, with D maybe TRBD2 (7 bases). Trimming shortened V by 0 bases and J by 7 bases, and 18 bases separated the two germline ends. Per germline, CDR1 SGDLS and CDR2 YYNGEE. The CDR3 is made up of 16 amino acids. The CDR3 region has the DNA TGTGCCAGCAGCGTAGATGGGGGGGCGGTTGGATATACGCAGTATTTT. Translation: CASSVDGGAVGYTQYF.

This chain links TRBV5-6 with TRBJ1-2, with TRBD1 matching over 7 bases. The CDR3 totals 14 residues. The trim removed 6 bases at V and 8 bases at J, leaving 13 bases unmatched. The germline gives CDR1 SGHDT, CDR2 YYEEEE. CDR3 residues: CASTQGGGRRGYTF. The CDR3 DNA reads TGTGCCAGCACCCAAGGAGGGGGCCGAAGAGGCTACACCTTC.

This chain joins TRBV5-5 and TRBJ1-5; D remains ambiguous. Between the trimmed V and J ends, which lost 3 bases and 0 bases, there was a span of 10 bases. Germline loops: CDR1 SGHKS, CDR2 YYEKEE (reference sequence). The CDR3 has 15 residues. The CDR3 is CASSSTTASNQPQHF. The CDR3 region has the DNA TGTGCCAGCAGCTCCACCACAGCTAGCAATCAGCCCCAGCATTTT.

V is TRBV18 and J is TRBJ1-5; D may be TRBD1 (5 bases). The CDR3 totals 19 residues. Germline V gene lookup returns CDR1 KGHSH and CDR2 LQKENI. Trimming cost V 3 bases and J 3 bases, with 24 bases left between them. CDR3 nucleotide sequence: TGTGCCAGCTCACCGAGGATGGGCGGACAAAGAAATTTCAATCAGCCCCAGCATTTT. Translated, it gives CASSPRMGGQRNFNQPQHF.

CDR3 region: CASSWTGDYGYTF. Written as DNA, the CDR3 is TGTGCCAGCAGCTGGACAGGGGACTATGGCTACACCTTC. The gene calls are TRBV27 and TRBJ1-2, with 9 bases matching TRBD1. V was pared by 6 bases and J by 3 bases, with 2 bases of the junction left unmatched. Germline-derived CDR1 and CDR2 are MNHEY and SMNVEV (reference sequence). The CDR3 spans 13 residues.

The CDR3: CASSPRDSANSPLHF. The CDR3 DNA reads TGCGCCAGCAGCCCACGGGACAGTGCTAATTCACCCCTCCACTTT. The chain combines TRBV5-1 with TRBJ1-6; 7 bases fit TRBD1. J lost 6 bases, V lost 4 bases, and 7 bases had no gene match. The germline gives CDR1 SGHRS, CDR2 YFSETQ. The length of the CDR3 is 15 residues.

This sequence joins TRBV19 and TRBJ1-4; tentatively, D is TRBD1 (5 bases). The germline V gene has CDR1 LNHDA and CDR2 SQIVND (reference sequence). The CDR3 length is 15 residues. Trimming stripped 4 bases from V and 0 bases from J, with 9 bases between. The CDR3 spells CASSTRQSTNEKLFF. CDR3 DNA: TGTGCCAGTAGTACCCGACAGTCAACTAATGAAAAACTGTTTTTT.

The CDR3 protein is CAWSETGGAGQPQHF. The CDR3 coding sequence is TGTGCCTGGAGTGAAACAGGGGGAGCGGGTCAGCCCCAGCATTTT. The chain joins TRBV30 to TRBJ1-5, with TRBD1 identical over 8 bases. Trimming removed 1 base from V and 6 bases from J; junction bases left unmatched: 8. The CDR3 consists of 15 residues. Germline CDR1 reads GTSNPN; CDR2 reads SVGIG (reference sequence).

The chain links TRBV19 to TRBJ2-7; D remains ambiguous. The V and J ends lost 3 bases and 4 bases respectively, with 7 bases between them. Germline CDR1 and CDR2: LNHDA and SQIVND (reference sequence). This CDR3 has 12 amino acids. The CDR3 spells CASSMLGYEQYF. In nucleotides, the CDR3 is TGTGCCAGTAGTATGCTAGGTTACGAGCAGTACTTC.

This clone showed up just once. The chain recombines TRBV21-1 with TRBJ2-7; the D call of TRBD1 is as the table states it, not checked on the DNA. TRBV21-1 is a listed pseudogene. CDR3 size: 16 residues. The CDR3 here is CASSKARDRGPYEQYF. In DNA, the CDR3 is TGTGCCAGCAGCAAAGCTAGGGACAGGGGACCCTACGAGCAGTACTTC.

The chain is built from TRBV5-5 and TRBJ1-6, with D unclear. The V end lost 0 bases, the J end lost 5 bases, and 9 bases lay between the germline ends. The CDR3 has 15 residues. The germline gives CDR1 SGHKS, CDR2 YYEKEE (reference sequence). The CDR3 is CASSLDGEDNSPLHF. The CDR3 nucleotides are TGTGCCAGCAGCTTGGATGGGGAGGATAATTCACCCCTCCACTTT.

The J gene is TRBJ2-6, the V gene TRBV5-1; no definite D call. Trimming stripped 0 bases from V and 0 bases from J, with 4 bases between. There are 15 residues in the CDR3. CDR1 and CDR2 (germline): SGHRS, YFSETQ. This CDR3 is CASSLVASGANVLTF. CDR3 bases: TGCGCCAGCAGCTTGGTAGCCTCTGGGGCCAACGTCCTGACTTTC.

The genes are TRBV3-1 (or the pseudogene TRBV3-2) and TRBJ1-2, with 7 bases aligning to TRBD1. Germline-derived CDR1 and CDR2 are LGHDT and YNNKEL (reference sequence). The CDR3 spans 12 residues. J gave up 8 bases and V 3 bases, and 3 bases lay outside the gene matches. The CDR3 DNA sequence: TGTGCCAGCAGCCAGGGACAGCAAGGCTACACCTTC. Amino acids: CASSQGQQGYTF.

On this clone: Other DNA sequences in this sample translate to the same CDR3. The V and J genes are TRBV5-1 and TRBJ2-7; 7 nucleotides agree with TRBD1. With V trimmed by 0 bases and J by 2 bases, 5 bases remained unmatched. The CDR3 totals 15 residues. The V gene's germline CDR1 is SGHRS and CDR2 YFSETQ. The CDR3 loop reads CASSLARDSTYEQYF. CDR3 sequence (DNA): TGCGCCAGCAGCTTGGCTAGGGACAGTACCTACGAGCAGTACTTC.

This clone was observed once. In DNA form, the CDR3 reads TGCAGTGCTAGTACGCGCTCTATGGGCCGGCAAGAGACCCAGTACTTC. Translation gives CSASTRSMGRQETQYF. The rearrangement links TRBV20-1 to TRBJ2-5; D not certain. Germline-derived CDR1 and CDR2 are DFQATT and SNEGSKA (reference sequence). The length of the CDR3 is 16 residues. V dropped 3 bases and J dropped 2 bases, with 19 bases sitting between them.